This T cell receptor (beta chain) was observed in a study of early T cells in non-severe SARS-CoV-2 infection. Whole-study context: The authors sequenced bulk RNA from unsorted whole blood, leaving chains unpaired.

CDR3 length: 14 amino acids. In germline, CDR1 is SGHVS, CDR2 FNYEAQ. V lost 5 bases and J lost 4; bases outside the gene matches: 7. Individual cDNA molecules were tagged with unique molecular identifiers. TCRdb re-analysed the 5' RACE reads in MiXCR, keeping a single row per CDR3 protein. The data contain tens of thousands of distinct CDR3 sequences, about 4.5% of them singletons. This clonotype was detected a few times. As yet, its antigen is unknown. Notes on the study in general: VDJdb matches were skewed toward anti-spike CD8 T cell responses.

V is TRBV7-6 and J is TRBJ2-5, with TRBD2 matching over 7 bases. Sequencing was carried out using whole blood. This receptor was obtained from an adult who was a healthcare worker with PCR-confirmed SARS-CoV-2 infection or an uninfected control (not recorded which). CDR3: CASSLYWGGETQYF. The CDR3 DNA follows: TGTGCCAGCAGCCTTTACTGGGGGGGAGAGACCCAGTACTTC.